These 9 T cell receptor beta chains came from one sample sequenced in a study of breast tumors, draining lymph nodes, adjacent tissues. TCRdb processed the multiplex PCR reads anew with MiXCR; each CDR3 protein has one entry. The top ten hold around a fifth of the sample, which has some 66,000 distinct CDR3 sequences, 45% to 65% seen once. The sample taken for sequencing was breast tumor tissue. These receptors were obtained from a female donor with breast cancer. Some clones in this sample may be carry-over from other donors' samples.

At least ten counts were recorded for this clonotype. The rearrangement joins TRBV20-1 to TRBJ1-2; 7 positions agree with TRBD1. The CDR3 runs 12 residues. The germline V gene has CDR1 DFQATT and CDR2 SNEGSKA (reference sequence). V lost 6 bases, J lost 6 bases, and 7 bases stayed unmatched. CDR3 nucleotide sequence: TGCAGTGCCACCCCCAGGGGGGATGGCTACACCTTC. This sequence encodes CSATPRGDGYTF.

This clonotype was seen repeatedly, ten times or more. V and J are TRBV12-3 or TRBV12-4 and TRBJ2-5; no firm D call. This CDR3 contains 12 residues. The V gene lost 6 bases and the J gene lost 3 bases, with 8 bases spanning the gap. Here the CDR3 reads CASSRTKETQYF. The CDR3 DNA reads TGTGCCAGCAGCCGGACCAAAGAGACCCAGTACTTC.

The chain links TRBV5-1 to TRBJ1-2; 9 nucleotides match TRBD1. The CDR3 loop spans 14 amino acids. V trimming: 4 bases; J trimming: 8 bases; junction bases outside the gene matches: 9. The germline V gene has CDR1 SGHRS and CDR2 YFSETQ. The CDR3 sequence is CASSPGTGRKGYTF. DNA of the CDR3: TGCGCCAGCAGCCCCGGGACAGGGCGGAAGGGCTACACCTTC.

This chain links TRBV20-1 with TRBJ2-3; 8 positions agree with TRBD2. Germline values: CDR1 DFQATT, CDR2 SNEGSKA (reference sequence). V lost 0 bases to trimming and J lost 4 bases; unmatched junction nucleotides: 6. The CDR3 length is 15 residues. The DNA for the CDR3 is TGCAGTGCTAGAGATCTGAGCGGGAGCCCAGATACGCAGTATTTT. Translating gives CSARDLSGSPDTQYF.

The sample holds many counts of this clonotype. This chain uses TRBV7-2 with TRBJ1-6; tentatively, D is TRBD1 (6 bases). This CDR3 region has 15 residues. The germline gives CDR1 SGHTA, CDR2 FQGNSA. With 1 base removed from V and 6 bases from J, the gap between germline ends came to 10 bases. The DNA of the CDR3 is TGTGCCAGCAGCTTAGAGGGGGTAACTAATTCACCCCTCCACTTT. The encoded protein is CASSLEGVTNSPLHF.

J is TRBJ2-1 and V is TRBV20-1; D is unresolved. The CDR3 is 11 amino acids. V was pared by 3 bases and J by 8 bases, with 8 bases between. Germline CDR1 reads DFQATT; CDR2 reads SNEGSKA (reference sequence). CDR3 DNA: TGCAGTGCTAGTCATGGCCATGAGCAGTTCTTC. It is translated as CSASHGHEQFF.

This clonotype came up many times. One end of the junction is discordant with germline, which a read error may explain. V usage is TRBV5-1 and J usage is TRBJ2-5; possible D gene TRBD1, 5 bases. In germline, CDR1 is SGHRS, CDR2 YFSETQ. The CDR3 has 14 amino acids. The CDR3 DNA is TGCGCCAGCAGCTTTGGAGACAGCCAAGACACCCAGTACTTC. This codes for CASSFGDSQDTQYF.

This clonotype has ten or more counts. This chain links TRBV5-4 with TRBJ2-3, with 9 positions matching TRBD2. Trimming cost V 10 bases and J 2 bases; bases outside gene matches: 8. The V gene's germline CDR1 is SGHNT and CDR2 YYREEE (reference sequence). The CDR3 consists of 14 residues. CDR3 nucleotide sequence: TGTGCCCCAGGGCTAGCGGGGATCACAGATACGCAGTATTTT. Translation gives CAPGLAGITDTQYF. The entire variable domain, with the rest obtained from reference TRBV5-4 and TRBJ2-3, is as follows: ETGVTQSPTHLIKTRGQQVTLRCSSQSGHNTVSWYQQALGQGPQFIFQYYREEENGRGNFPPRFSGLQFPNYSSELNVNALELDDSALYLCAPGLAGITDTQYFGPGTRLTVL.

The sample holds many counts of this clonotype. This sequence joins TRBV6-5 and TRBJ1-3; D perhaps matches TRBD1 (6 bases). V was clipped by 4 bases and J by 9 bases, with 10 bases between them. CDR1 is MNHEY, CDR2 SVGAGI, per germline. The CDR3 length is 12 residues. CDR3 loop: CASSSRGATIYF. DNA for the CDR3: TGTGCCAGCAGTTCCAGGGGAGCCACCATATATTTT.